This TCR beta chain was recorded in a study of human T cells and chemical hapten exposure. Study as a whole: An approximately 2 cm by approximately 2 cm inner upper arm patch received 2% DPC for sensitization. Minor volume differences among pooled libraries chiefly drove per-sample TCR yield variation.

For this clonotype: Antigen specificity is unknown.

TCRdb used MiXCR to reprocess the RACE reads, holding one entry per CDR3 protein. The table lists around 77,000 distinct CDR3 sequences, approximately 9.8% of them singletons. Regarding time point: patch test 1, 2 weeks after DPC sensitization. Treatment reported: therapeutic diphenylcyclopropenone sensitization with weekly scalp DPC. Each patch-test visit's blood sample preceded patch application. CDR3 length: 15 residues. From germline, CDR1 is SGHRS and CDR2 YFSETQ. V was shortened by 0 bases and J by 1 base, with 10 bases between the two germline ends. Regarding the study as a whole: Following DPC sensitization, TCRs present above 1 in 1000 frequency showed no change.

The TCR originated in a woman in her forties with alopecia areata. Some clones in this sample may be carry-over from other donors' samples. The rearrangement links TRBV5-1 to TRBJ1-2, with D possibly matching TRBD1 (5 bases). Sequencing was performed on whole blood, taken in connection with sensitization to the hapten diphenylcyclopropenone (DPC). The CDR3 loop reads CASSLGGHINYGYTF. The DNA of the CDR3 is TGCGCCAGCAGCTTGGGTGGACACATTAACTATGGCTACACCTTC.